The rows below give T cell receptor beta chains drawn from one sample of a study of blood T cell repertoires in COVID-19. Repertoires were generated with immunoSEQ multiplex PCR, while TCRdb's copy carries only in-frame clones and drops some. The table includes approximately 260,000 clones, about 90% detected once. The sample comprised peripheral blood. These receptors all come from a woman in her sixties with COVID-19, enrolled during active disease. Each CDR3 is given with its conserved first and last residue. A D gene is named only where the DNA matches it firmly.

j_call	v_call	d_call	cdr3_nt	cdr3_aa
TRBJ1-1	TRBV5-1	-	TGCGCCAGCAGCTTGTCTGGAGTAGGGAACACTGAAGCTTTCTTT	CASSLSGVGNTEAFF
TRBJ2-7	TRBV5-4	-	TGTGCCAGCAGCCGGGACACCTTAGACTACGAGCAGTACTTC	CASSRDTLDYEQYF
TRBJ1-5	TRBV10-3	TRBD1	TGTGCCATCAGTGCGGGACAGGGGGATCAGCCCCAGCATTTT	CAISAGQGDQPQHF
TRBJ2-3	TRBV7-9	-	TGTGCCAGCAGCAGACAAGAATCAGATACGCAGTATTTT	CASSRQESDTQYF
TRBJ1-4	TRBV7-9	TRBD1	TGTGCCAGCAGCGAAAACACAGGGGGTAATGAAAAACTGTTTTTT	CASSENTGGNEKLFF
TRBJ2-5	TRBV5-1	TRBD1	TGCGCCAGCAACCCAGGGGGTTCAGTCCAAGAGACCCAGTACTTC	CASNPGGSVQETQYF
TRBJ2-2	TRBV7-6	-	TGTGCCAGCAGCCTCGGTTCTCAGGGATACGCGAACACCGGGGAGCTGTTTTTT	CASSLGSQGYANTGELFF
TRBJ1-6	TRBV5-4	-	TGTGCCAGCAGCTTGCGGGGTCCAACTAATTCACCCCTCCACTTT	CASSLRGPTNSPLHF
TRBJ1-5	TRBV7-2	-	TGTGCCAGCAGCTTAGCTTTCGGTGGGGAGTGGCCCCAGCATTTT	CASSLAFGGEWPQHF
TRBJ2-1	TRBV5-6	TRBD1	TGTGCCAGCAGCTTGGTGGACAGGTACAATGAGCAGTTCTTC	CASSLVDRYNEQFF